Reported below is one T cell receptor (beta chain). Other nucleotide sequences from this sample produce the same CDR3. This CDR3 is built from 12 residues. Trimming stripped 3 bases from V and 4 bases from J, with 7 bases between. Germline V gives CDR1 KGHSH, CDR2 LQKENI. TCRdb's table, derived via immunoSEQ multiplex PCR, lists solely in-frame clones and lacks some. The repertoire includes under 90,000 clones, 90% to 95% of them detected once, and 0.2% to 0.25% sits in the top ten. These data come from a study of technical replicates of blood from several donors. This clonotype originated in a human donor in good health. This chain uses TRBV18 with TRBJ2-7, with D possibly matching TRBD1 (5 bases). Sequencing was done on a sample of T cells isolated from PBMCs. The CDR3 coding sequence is TGTGCCAGCTCACCGGCAGGGTACGAGCAGTACTTC. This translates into CASSPAGYEQYF.